This T cell receptor beta chain emerged from a study of cytotoxic CD8 clonotypes in ibrutinib-treated CLL. The overall study: When averaged across all of the samples, the counts came to approximately 280,000 productive templates and about 89,000 productive rearrangements.

With regard to this clone: What it binds is not known.

The study, taken as a whole, reports: Baseline clonality, above age-matched healthy donor levels, tracked circulating CD8+ T-cell counts. Rare overall, public clonotypes shrank or held steady under therapy.

The CDR3 is 13 residues long. Germline V gives CDR1 SQVTM, CDR2 ANQGSEA. Deletions cut 7 bases from V and 1 base from J, with 13 bases between. Profiling relied on immunoSEQ multiplex PCR, and the TCRdb table lists in-frame clones only, not all of them. This table has 30,000 to 40,000 clones, 60% to 80% appearing once. This specimen was PBMCs, taken at disease progression, from a patient treated with ibrutinib. This clonotype was obtained from a human donor with chronic lymphocytic leukemia. The rearrangement links TRBV29-1 to TRBJ1-1, with D tentatively TRBD1 (5 bases). The CDR3, as DNA: TGCAGCGCCGCCCAGGGAACGAACACTGAAGCTTTCTTT. Its protein is CSAAQGTNTEAFF.